The clone carrying this T cell receptor (beta chain) was observed a few times. Carrying unique molecular identifiers, the cDNA also gained a universal primer site through template switching. In TCRdb, the 5' RACE reads were re-called with MiXCR into one record per CDR3 protein. The sample lists about 520,000 distinct CDR3 sequences, about 20% occurring once. The record originates from a study of identical twins. Germline values: CDR1 LNHNV, CDR2 YYDKDF (reference sequence). The CDR3 consists of 14 residues. Trimming cost V 3 bases and J 7 bases; bases outside gene matches: 2. The same sample was also used in a study of T cells expressing NK-cell markers. That report adds: Beta-chain profiling covered CD3+CD56+NKG2C+, CD3+CD56+NKG2C- and CD3+CD56-NKG2C+ sorted subsets. Just one sequenced donor of eight was HCMV-seronegative, while seven were seropositive.

Sequences were obtained from CD4+ T cells sorted from blood. The sequence came from a young woman in good health. The chain links TRBV15 to TRBJ1-6; 8 bases agree with TRBD1. This chain's CDR3 is CATSRRDRNSPLHF. As DNA, the CDR3 is TGTGCCACCAGCAGGAGGGACAGGAATTCACCCCTCCACTTT. Full variable domain (missing parts from reference TRBV15 and TRBJ1-6): DAMVIQNPRYQVTQFGKPVTLSCSQTLNHNVMYWYQQKSSQAPKLLFHYYDKDFNNEADTPDNFQSRRPNTSFCFLDIRSPGLGDTAMYLCATSRRDRNSPLHFGNGTRLTVT.